The clone carrying this TCR beta chain has a handful of counts. The antigen is not known. These data are taken from a study of identical twins. Study-wide results and limits: The presence of invariant MAIT and iNKT cells could partly confound analyses of zero-insertion sequences. Clonotypes of the beta chain that were abundant in cord blood carried fewer insertions (memory repertoires showed none). Excess sharing by twins proved weaker in beta out-of-frame sequences.

The CDR3 has 14 amino acids. CDR1 is MDHEN, CDR2 SYDVKM, per germline. In TCRdb, the 5' RACE reads were re-called with MiXCR into one record per CDR3 protein. The sample yields about 570,000 distinct CDR3 sequences, 9% to 10% seen once. The same data also went into a second study, on yellow fever vaccine responses in identical twins. That source reports: Twins reportedly showed a vaccine T cell response that seemed partly convergent and partly personalized.

The chain employs TRBV28 and TRBJ1-2; 8 nucleotides match TRBD1. The specimen was PBMCs. The source is a woman in her late teens or twenties in good health. CDR3 nucleotide sequence: TGTGTCACTAAAGGGACAGGCACTAACTATGGCTACACCTTC. Residues: CVTKGTGTNYGYTF.